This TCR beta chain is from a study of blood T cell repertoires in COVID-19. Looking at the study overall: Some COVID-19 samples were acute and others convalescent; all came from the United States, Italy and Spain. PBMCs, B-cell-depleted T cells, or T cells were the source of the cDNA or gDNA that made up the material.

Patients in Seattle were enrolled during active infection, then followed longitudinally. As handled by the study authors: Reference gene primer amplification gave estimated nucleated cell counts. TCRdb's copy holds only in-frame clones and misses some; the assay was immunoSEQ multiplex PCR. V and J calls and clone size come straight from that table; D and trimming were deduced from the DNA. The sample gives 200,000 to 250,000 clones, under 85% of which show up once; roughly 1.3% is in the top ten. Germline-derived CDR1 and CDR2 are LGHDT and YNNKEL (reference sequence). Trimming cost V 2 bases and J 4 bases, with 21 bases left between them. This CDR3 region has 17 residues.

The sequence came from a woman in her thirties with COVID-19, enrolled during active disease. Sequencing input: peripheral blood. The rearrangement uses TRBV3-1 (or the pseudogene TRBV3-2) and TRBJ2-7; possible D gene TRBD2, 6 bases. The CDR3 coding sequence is TGTGCCAGCAGCCAACTGACTACTAGCCTAAAGTGGTACGAGCAGTACTTC. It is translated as CASSQLTTSLKWYEQYF.